Listed below are T cell receptor beta chains from one sample, sequenced in a study of CDR3 diversity in severe acne. TCRdb itself ran the PCR reads through MiXCR, one entry per CDR3 protein. The sample carries over 90,000 distinct CDR3 sequences, under 60% recorded once. Sequenced input: blood. These receptors all come from a male donor with acne. Both conserved end residues are part of each CDR3. Each record gives: J gene, V gene, clone size, D gene, CDR3 DNA, CDR3 protein. A D gene is named only where the DNA matches it firmly. Some rows mark clone size as missing; the rest say once, few, many or name a class of expanded clone.

>TRBJ2-4|TRBV5-6|.|.
TGTGCCAGCAGCTTCTTGGCCGCAGGGGCCAAAAACACTCAGTACTTC
CASSFLAAGAKNTQYF
>TRBJ2-3|TRBV28|.|.
TGTGCCAGCAGGCGCCCCAGCACAGATACGCAGTATTTT
CASRRPSTDTQYF
>TRBJ2-7|TRBV6-6|many|TRBD2
TGTGCCAGCAGTTACGGGCTAGCGGGGGACGAGCAGTACTTC
CASSYGLAGDEQYF
>TRBJ1-1|TRBV25-1|few|.
TGTGCCAGCAGTGAACCCGGGACGGTGAACACTGAAGCTTTCTTT
CASSEPGTVNTEAFF
>TRBJ1-1|TRBV29-1|many|.
TGCAGCGTTCCTGTTTGGGGGGCAGCAAACACTGAAGCTTTCTTT
CSVPVWGAANTEAFF
>TRBJ2-7|TRBV20-1|medium-sized|TRBD2
TGCAGTGCAAGTAGCGGGACGACGTACTACGAGCAGTACTTC
CSASSGTTYYEQYF
>TRBJ1-2|TRBV6-5|many|TRBD1
TGTGCCAGCAGCTCGCCGGACAGGGCGTACGGCTACACCTTC
CASSSPDRAYGYTF
>TRBJ2-1|TRBV20-1|many|.
TGCAGTGCTAGGCCGGGACTGGAAATGGATGAGCAGTTCTTC
CSARPGLEMDEQFF
>TRBJ2-7|TRBV20-1|.|TRBD2
TGCAGTGCTAGGCGGGGGAGCTCCTACGAGCAGTACTTC
CSARRGSSYEQYF
>TRBJ2-7|TRBV24-1|.|TRBD1
TGTGCCACCAGTGATCGACGCCAGGGACAGTTTAACGAGCAGTACTTC
CATSDRRQGQFNEQYF
>TRBJ2-5|TRBV28|many|TRBD2
TGTGCCAGCACGATAGCGGGAGTGCGGCAAGAGACCCAGTACTTC
CASTIAGVRQETQYF
>TRBJ2-6|TRBV25-1|.|.
TGTGCCAGCAGTGAACAGGGCTCTGGGGCCAACGTCCTGGCTTTC
CASSEQGSGANVLAF
>TRBJ2-2|TRBV10-3|.|TRBD1
TGTGCCATCAGTTTACCTCGGACAGGGCCGAACACCGGGGAGCTGTTTTTT
CAISLPRTGPNTGELFF
>TRBJ2-7|TRBV7-2|.|TRBD2
TGTGCCAGCAGCTCAGGGACTAGCGGGAGGGGCGTATACGAGCAGTACTTC
CASSSGTSGRGVYEQYF